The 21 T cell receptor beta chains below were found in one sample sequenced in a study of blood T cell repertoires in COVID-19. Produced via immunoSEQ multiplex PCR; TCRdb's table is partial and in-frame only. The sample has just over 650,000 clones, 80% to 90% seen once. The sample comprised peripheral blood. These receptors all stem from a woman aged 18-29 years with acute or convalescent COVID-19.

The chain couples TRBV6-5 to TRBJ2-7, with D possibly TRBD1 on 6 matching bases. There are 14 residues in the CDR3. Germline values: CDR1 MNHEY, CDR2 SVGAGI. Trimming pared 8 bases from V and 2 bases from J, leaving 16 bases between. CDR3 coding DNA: TGTGCCAGCGCTTTGGGACATATAACCTACGAGCAGTACTTC. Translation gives CASALGHITYEQYF.

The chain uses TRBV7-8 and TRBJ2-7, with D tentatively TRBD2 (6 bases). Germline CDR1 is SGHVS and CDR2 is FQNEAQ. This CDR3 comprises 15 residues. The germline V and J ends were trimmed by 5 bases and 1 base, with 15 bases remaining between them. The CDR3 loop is CASSVPGLASYEQYF. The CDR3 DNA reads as TGTGCCAGCAGCGTCCCGGGACTGGCTTCCTACGAGCAGTACTTC.

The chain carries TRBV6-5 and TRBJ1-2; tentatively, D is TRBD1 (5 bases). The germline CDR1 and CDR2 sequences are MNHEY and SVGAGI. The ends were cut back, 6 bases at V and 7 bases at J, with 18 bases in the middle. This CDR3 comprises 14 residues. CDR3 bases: TGTGCCAGCAGAGCACCCGGGAGGGGAGGTGGCTACACCTTC. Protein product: CASRAPGRGGGYTF.

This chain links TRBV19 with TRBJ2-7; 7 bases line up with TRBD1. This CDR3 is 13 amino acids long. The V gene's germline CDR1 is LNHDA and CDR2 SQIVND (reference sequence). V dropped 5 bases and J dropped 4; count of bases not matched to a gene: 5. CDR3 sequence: CASSAGGSYEQYF. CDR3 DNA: TGTGCCAGTAGTGCAGGGGGATCGTACGAGCAGTACTTC.

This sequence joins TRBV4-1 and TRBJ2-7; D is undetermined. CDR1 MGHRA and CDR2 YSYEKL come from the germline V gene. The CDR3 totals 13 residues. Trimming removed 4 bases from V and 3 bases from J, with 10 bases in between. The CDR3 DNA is TGCGCCAGCAGCCCTTCCCGCGGCTACGAGCAGTACTTC. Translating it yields CASSPSRGYEQYF.

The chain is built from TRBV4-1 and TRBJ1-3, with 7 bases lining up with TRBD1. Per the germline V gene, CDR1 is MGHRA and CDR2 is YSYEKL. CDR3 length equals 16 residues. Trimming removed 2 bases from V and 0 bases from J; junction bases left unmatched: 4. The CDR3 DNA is TGCGCCAGCAGCCAAAATGGGGACAGCTCTGGAAACACCATATATTTT. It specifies CASSQNGDSSGNTIYF.

In DNA, the CDR3 is TGTGCCAGCAGCCGGACAGGGCCCTATGGCTACACCTTC. Encoded protein: CASSRTGPYGYTF. The rearrangement uses TRBV11-2 and TRBJ1-2, with 8 bases fitting TRBD1. This CDR3 is built from 13 residues. Germline CDR1 is SGHAT and CDR2 is FQNNGV. V shed 5 bases, J shed 4 bases, and the junction held 3 bases outside the gene matches. Full variable domain (remainder filled in from reference TRBV11-2 and TRBJ1-2): EAGVAQSPRYKIIEKRQSVAFWCNPISGHATLYWYQQILGQGPKLLIQFQNNGVVDDSQLPKDRFSAERLKGVDSTLKIQPAKLEDSAVYLCASSRTGPYGYTFGSGTRLTVV.

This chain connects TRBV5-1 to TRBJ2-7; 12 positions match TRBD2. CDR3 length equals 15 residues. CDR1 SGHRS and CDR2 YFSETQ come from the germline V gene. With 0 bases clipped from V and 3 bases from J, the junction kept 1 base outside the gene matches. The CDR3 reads CASSLASGGDYEQYF. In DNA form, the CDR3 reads TGCGCCAGCAGCTTGGCTAGCGGGGGGGACTACGAGCAGTACTTC.

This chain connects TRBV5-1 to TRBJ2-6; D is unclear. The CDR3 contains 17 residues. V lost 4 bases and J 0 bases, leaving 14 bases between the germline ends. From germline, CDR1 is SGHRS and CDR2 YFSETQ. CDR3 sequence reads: CASSPTLQSSGANVLTF. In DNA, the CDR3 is TGCGCCAGCAGCCCTACCTTACAGAGCTCTGGGGCCAACGTCCTGACTTTC.

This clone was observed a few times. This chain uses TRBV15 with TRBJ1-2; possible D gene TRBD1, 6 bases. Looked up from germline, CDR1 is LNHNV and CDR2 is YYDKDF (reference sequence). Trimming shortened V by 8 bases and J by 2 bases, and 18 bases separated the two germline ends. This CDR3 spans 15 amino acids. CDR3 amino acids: CATSSYPTGNYGYTF. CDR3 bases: TGTGCCACCTCAAGCTACCCCACAGGGAACTATGGCTACACCTTC.

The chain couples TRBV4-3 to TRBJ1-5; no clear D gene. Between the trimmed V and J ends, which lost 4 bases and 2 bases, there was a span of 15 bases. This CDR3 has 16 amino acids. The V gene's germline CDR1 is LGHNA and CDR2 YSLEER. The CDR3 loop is CASSPSPGSGNQPQHF. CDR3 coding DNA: TGCGCCAGCAGCCCGTCTCCGGGGAGTGGCAATCAGCCCCAGCATTTT.

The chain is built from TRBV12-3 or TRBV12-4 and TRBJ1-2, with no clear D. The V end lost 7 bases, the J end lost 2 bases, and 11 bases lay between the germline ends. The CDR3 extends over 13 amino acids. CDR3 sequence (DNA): TGTGCCAGCACCCAACGGGGAAACTATGGCTACACCTTC. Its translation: CASTQRGNYGYTF.

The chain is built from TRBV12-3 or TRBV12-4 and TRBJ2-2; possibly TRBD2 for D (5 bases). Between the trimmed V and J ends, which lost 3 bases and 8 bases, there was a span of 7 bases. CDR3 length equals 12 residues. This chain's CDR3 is CASSLSGGELFF. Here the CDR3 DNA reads TGTGCCAGCAGTTTGTCGGGGGGGGAGCTGTTTTTT.

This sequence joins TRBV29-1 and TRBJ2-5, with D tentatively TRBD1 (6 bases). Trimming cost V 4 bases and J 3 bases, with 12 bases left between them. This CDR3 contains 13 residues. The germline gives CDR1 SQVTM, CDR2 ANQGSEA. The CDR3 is CSVGTGIKETQYF. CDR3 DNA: TGCAGCGTTGGAACAGGGATTAAAGAGACCCAGTACTTC.

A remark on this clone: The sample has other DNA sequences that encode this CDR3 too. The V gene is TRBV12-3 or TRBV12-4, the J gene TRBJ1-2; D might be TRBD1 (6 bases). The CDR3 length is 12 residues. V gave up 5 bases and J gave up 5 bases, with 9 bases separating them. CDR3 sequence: CASSPDSYGYTF. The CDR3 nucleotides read TGTGCCAGCAGTCCGGACAGTTATGGCTACACCTTC.

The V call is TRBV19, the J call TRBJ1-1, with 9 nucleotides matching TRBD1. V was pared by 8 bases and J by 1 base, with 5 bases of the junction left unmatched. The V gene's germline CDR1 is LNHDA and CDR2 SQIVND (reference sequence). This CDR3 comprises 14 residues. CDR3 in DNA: TGTGCCAGTCGAAACAGGGGGCAGAACACTGAAGCTTTCTTT. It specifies CASRNRGQNTEAFF. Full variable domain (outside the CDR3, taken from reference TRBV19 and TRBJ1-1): DGGITQSPKYLFRKEGQNVTLSCEQNLNHDAMYWYRQDPGQGLRLIYYSQIVNDFQKGDIAEGYSVSREKKESFPLTVTSAQKNPTAFYLCASRNRGQNTEAFFGQGTRLTVV.

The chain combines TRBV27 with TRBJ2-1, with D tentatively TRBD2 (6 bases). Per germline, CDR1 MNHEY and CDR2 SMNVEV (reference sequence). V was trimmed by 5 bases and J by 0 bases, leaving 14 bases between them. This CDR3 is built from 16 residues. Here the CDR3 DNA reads TGTGCCAGCAGTCAGACTAGTCTTACCTCCTACAATGAGCAGTTCTTC. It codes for CASSQTSLTSYNEQFF.

The CDR3 sequence: CAIRQGATSGNTIYF. CDR3 nucleotides: TGTGCCATCAGACAGGGGGCGACCTCTGGAAACACCATATATTTT. The gene calls are TRBV10-3 and TRBJ1-3; 9 bases align to TRBD1. The CDR3 is made up of 15 amino acids. The germline gives CDR1 ENHRY, CDR2 SYGVKD. V lost 6 bases and J lost 0; bases outside the gene matches: 3.

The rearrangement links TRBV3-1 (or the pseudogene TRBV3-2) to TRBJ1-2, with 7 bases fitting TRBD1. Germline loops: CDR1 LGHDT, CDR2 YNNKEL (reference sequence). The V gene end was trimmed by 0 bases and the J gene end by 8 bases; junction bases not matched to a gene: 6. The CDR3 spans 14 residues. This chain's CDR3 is CASSQDKGATGYTF. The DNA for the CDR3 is TGTGCCAGCAGCCAAGATAAGGGGGCAACGGGCTACACCTTC.

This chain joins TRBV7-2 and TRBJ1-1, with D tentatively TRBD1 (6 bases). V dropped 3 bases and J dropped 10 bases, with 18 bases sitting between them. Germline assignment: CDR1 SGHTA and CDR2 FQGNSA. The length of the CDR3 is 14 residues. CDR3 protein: CASSFVGQNIPAFF. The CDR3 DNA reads TGTGCCAGCAGCTTCGTCGGACAGAACATTCCAGCTTTCTTT.

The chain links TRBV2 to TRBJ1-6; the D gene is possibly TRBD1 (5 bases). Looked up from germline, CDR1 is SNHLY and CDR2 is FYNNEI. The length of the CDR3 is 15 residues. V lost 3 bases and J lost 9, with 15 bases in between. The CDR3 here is CASSDLRGGLSPLHF. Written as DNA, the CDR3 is TGTGCCAGCAGTGACCTTAGGGGAGGCCTTTCACCCCTCCACTTT.